Listed here are 25 T cell receptor beta chains from one sample, sequenced in a study of shared clonotypes between healthy human individuals. The naive CD8 population came from CD45RO-negative cells selected for CCR7, without terminally differentiated effector memory CD45RA+ cells. Measured with immunoSEQ multiplex PCR; TCRdb has only the in-frame clones, and not every one. The sample includes millions of clones, over 85% of them seen just once. Sequencing was performed on naive CD8+ T cells sorted from blood. The receptors were gathered from a man younger than 35 in good health.

J is TRBJ1-3 and V is TRBV4-1; 7 bases line up with TRBD1. CDR1 and CDR2 from the germline V gene are MGHRA and YSYEKL. V lost 2 bases, J lost 6 bases, and 7 bases stayed unmatched. This CDR3 spans 15 amino acids. CDR3 loop: CASSQTQQGVNTIYF. CDR3 in DNA: TGCGCCAGCAGCCAAACCCAGCAGGGGGTAAACACCATATATTTT.

This chain connects TRBV6-5 to TRBJ1-6, with D possibly being TRBD1 (6 bases). The CDR3 contains 15 residues. Trimming cost V 2 bases and J 10 bases, with 15 bases left between them. The germline CDR1 and CDR2 sequences are MNHEY and SVGAGI. CDR3 amino acids: CASSYTLQGTSPLHF. CDR3 sequence (DNA): TGTGCCAGCAGTTACACCCTACAGGGTACCTCACCCCTCCACTTT.

This chain connects TRBV9 to TRBJ2-3; D uncertain. The CDR3 has 14 amino acids. Trimming cost V 5 bases and J 6 bases, with 16 bases left between them. Germline V gene lookup returns CDR1 SGDLS and CDR2 YYNGEE. DNA of the CDR3: TGTGCCAGCAGTTCTTCCCGGGTTGCTGATACGCAGTATTTT. Its protein is CASSSSRVADTQYF.

The CDR3 protein is CASSLWDLQETQYF. The CDR3 bases are TGTGCCAGCAGCTTGTGGGACCTCCAAGAGACCCAGTACTTC. This chain joins TRBV5-6 and TRBJ2-5; D may be TRBD1 or TRBD2 (5 bases each). The ends were cut back, 1 base at V and 1 base at J, with 8 bases in the middle. Germline values: CDR1 SGHDT, CDR2 YYEEEE. The CDR3 loop spans 14 amino acids. The full variable domain, with the rest looked up from reference TRBV5-6 and TRBJ2-5, is DAGVTQSPTHLIKTRGQQVTLRCSPKSGHDTVSWYQQALGQGPQFIFQYYEEEERQRGNFPDRFSGHQFPNYSSELNVNALLLGDSALYLCASSLWDLQETQYFGPGTRLLVL.

As for this clone: Other nucleotide sequences in the sample specify the same CDR3. The CDR3 loop is CASSPGTGLEQYF. The CDR3 bases are TGTGCCAGCAGCCCGGGGACAGGGCTCGAGCAGTACTTC. This rearrangement joins TRBV27 to TRBJ2-7, with 9 bases aligning to TRBD1. Germline V gene data show CDR1 as MNHEY and CDR2 as SMNVEV (reference sequence). V dropped 6 bases and J dropped 6; count of bases not matched to a gene: 6. CDR3 length: 13 amino acids.

This clone showed up just once. This chain's CDR3 is CATQWREGPHEQYF. The CDR3 DNA follows: TGTGCCACCCAGTGGCGGGAGGGCCCGCACGAGCAGTACTTC. V usage is TRBV6-5 and J usage is TRBJ2-7, with 9 nucleotides matching TRBD2. There are 14 residues in the CDR3. Germline V gives CDR1 MNHEY, CDR2 SVGAGI. With 10 bases clipped from V and 5 bases from J, the junction kept 12 bases outside the gene matches.

The J gene is TRBJ2-2, the V gene TRBV5-1, with 12 bases identical to TRBD1. The CDR3 is 17 amino acids. Trimming removed 2 bases from V and 3 bases from J; junction bases left unmatched: 5. In germline, CDR1 is SGHRS, CDR2 YFSETQ. In DNA form, the CDR3 reads TGCGCCAGCAGCTTCGGGACAGGGGGCTCTGACACCGGGGAGCTGTTTTTT. Residues: CASSFGTGGSDTGELFF.

This chain connects TRBV11-2 to TRBJ2-6, with no clear D. The germline CDR1 and CDR2 sequences are SGHAT and FQNNGV. CDR3 length: 15 amino acids. Trimming removed 5 bases at V and 0 bases at J, with 8 bases between. The CDR3 spells CASSPLSSGANVLTF. CDR3 sequence (DNA): TGTGCCAGCAGCCCCCTAAGCTCTGGGGCCAACGTCCTGACTTTC.

This rearrangement joins TRBV6-6 to TRBJ1-2; D is undetermined. Germline V gives CDR1 MNHNY, CDR2 SVGAGI (reference sequence). This CDR3 has 14 amino acids. The ends were cut back, 0 bases at V and 6 bases at J, with 11 bases in the middle. The CDR3 region has the DNA TGTGCCAGCAGTTACTCGGAGGGAGTTCATGGCTACACCTTC. Its protein is CASSYSEGVHGYTF.

In this sample, this clone turned up once. The V gene is TRBV2, the J gene TRBJ2-1; 7 bases line up with TRBD1. The J segment lost 3 bases and the V segment lost 3 bases, leaving 8 bases of the junction unmatched. Germline V lookup: CDR1 SNHLY, CDR2 FYNNEI. This CDR3 is 16 amino acids long. The CDR3 region has the DNA TGTGCCAGCAGTGACATCGGGACAGAGTTCTACAATGAGCAGTTCTTC. Translation gives CASSDIGTEFYNEQFF.

The chain combines TRBV6-5 with TRBJ2-2; weak D call: TRBD1 (5 bases). The length of the CDR3 is 16 residues. The germline CDR1 and CDR2 sequences are MNHEY and SVGAGI. Trimming cost V 2 bases and J 1 base, with 11 bases left between them. CDR3 region: CASSYGPTENTGELFF. DNA for the CDR3: TGTGCCAGCAGTTACGGTCCGACAGAGAACACCGGGGAGCTGTTTTTT.

The genes are TRBV29-1 and TRBJ2-7, with 9 positions matching TRBD1. The CDR3 loop spans 11 amino acids. Per germline, CDR1 SQVTM and CDR2 ANQGSEA. V trimming: 7 bases; J trimming: 12 bases; junction bases outside the gene matches: 10. For the CDR3, the DNA is TGCAGCGCCTCGGACAGGGGTGAGGCGTACTTC. This gives the protein CSASDRGEAYF.

The CDR3 loop reads CASSGQGTSRSYEQYF. In nucleotides, the CDR3 is TGTGCCAGCAGCGGTCAGGGGACTAGCCGGTCCTACGAGCAGTACTTC. This chain connects TRBV7-9 to TRBJ2-7, with 9 positions matching TRBD2. V lost 5 bases, J lost 1 base, and 9 bases stayed unmatched. Germline V lookup: CDR1 SEHNR, CDR2 FQNEAQ (reference sequence). The CDR3 has 16 residues.

V gene TRBV5-6 combines with J gene TRBJ2-3; D tentatively reads TRBD1 or TRBD2 (5 bases each). This CDR3 region has 16 residues. Germline CDR1 and CDR2: SGHDT and YYEEEE. Trimming cost V 0 bases and J 4 bases, with 15 bases left between them. Written as DNA, the CDR3 is TGTGCCAGCAGCTTGGGCCCACTGGGGGATGCAGATACGCAGTATTTT. Its protein product is CASSLGPLGDADTQYF.

In the case of this clone: This CDR3 is also generated by other DNA sequences in the sample. V usage is TRBV5-1 and J usage is TRBJ2-1, with TRBD2 matching over 7 bases. V lost 0 bases to trimming and J lost 6 bases; unmatched junction nucleotides: 6. The CDR3 totals 15 residues. CDR1 is SGHRS, CDR2 YFSETQ, per germline. The CDR3: CASSLGGGPLNEQFF. The CDR3 nucleotides read TGCGCCAGCAGCTTGGGGGGAGGGCCCCTCAATGAGCAGTTCTTC.

The chain recombines TRBV5-6 with TRBJ1-6; 8 nucleotides align to TRBD1. CDR1 is SGHDT and CDR2 is YYEEEE in the germline V gene. V lost 2 bases, J lost 11 bases, and 6 bases stayed unmatched. The CDR3 runs to 14 residues. In DNA, the CDR3 is TGTGCCAGCAGCTTAGGACAGGGCTCGCCACCCCTCCACTTT. Protein product: CASSLGQGSPPLHF.

This chain connects TRBV5-1 to TRBJ2-2; 7 bases map to TRBD1. V was pared by 3 bases and J by 6 bases, with 8 bases of the junction left unmatched. The CDR3 spans 15 residues. The V gene's germline CDR1 is SGHRS and CDR2 YFSETQ. The CDR3 DNA reads as TGCGCCAGCAGCTCAGGGGGAAGTTCATCCGGGGAGCTGTTTTTT. This gives the protein CASSSGGSSSGELFF.

V usage is TRBV2 and J usage is TRBJ2-3; D possibly matches TRBD1 or TRBD2 (6 bases each). This CDR3 comprises 13 residues. V shed 7 bases and J shed 4 bases, with 12 bases lying between them. CDR1 is SNHLY, CDR2 FYNNEI, per germline. CDR3 region: CASNEGGPDTQYF. CDR3 nucleotides: TGTGCCAGCAACGAGGGGGGTCCAGATACGCAGTATTTT.

A remark on this clone: In the same sample, other DNA sequences code for this CDR3. The chain recombines TRBV7-8 with TRBJ2-7, with a weak D call TRBD2 (5 bases). The CDR3 totals 13 residues. The V and J ends lost 2 bases and 1 base respectively, with 6 bases between them. The V gene's germline CDR1 is SGHVS and CDR2 FQNEAQ. The CDR3 region has the DNA TGTGCCAGCAGCTTACGGGATTCCTACGAGCAGTACTTC. Translated: CASSLRDSYEQYF.

A word on this clone: Germline and junction disagree at one end, which may indicate a read error. The same CDR3 is also encoded by other DNA sequences in this sample. This chain links TRBV7-7 with TRBJ2-3, with 7 bases aligning to TRBD2. The CDR3 totals 15 residues. Germline V CDR1 and CDR2: SSHAT, FNYEAQ (reference sequence). This CDR3 is CASSLTSASTDTQYF. DNA for the CDR3: TGTGCTAGCAGCTTAACTAGCGCTAGCACAGATACGCAGTATTTT.

The chain recombines TRBV5-1 with TRBJ2-1; TRBD1 is a possible D gene (5 bases). V lost 4 bases, J lost 5 bases, and 19 bases lay in between. The germline V gene encodes CDR1 SGHRS and CDR2 YFSETQ. The CDR3 runs to 16 residues. The CDR3 DNA is TGCGCCAGCAGCCTCATATCCTTCGACAGTGACAATGAGCAGTTCTTC. Its protein is CASSLISFDSDNEQFF.

This clone has just one count. The same CDR3 arises from other DNA sequences in this sample as well. The V and J genes are TRBV9 and TRBJ2-7, with 8 bases fitting TRBD2. V dropped 4 bases and J dropped 2; count of bases not matched to a gene: 5. The CDR3 runs to 14 residues. Germline values: CDR1 SGDLS, CDR2 YYNGEE. The CDR3 DNA follows: TGTGCCAGCAGCCCGGGGGGGGCCACCTACGAGCAGTACTTC. Protein sequence: CASSPGGATYEQYF.

This rearrangement joins TRBV9 to TRBJ2-1; TRBD2 matches 10 bases. Germline lookup yields CDR1 SGDLS and CDR2 YYNGEE. The CDR3 runs to 15 residues. V lost 4 bases, J lost 6 bases, and 7 bases stayed unmatched. The CDR3 DNA sequence: TGTGCCAGCAGCATACTAGCGGGGAGCCTCAATGAGCAGTTCTTC. This sequence encodes CASSILAGSLNEQFF.

This chain uses TRBV27 with TRBJ2-7, with 10 bases that match TRBD2. J lost 2 bases, V lost 6 bases, and 7 bases had no gene match. The CDR3 contains 15 residues. CDR1 and CDR2 (germline): MNHEY, SMNVEV (reference sequence). This CDR3 reads CASRVTSGATYEQYF. The CDR3 region has the DNA TGTGCCAGCAGGGTAACTAGCGGGGCCACCTACGAGCAGTACTTC.

The V call is TRBV27, the J call TRBJ1-5; weak D call: TRBD1 (6 bases). CDR3 size: 15 residues. Trimming cost V 2 bases and J 2 bases, with 10 bases left between them. In germline, CDR1 is MNHEY, CDR2 SMNVEV (reference sequence). The CDR3 coding sequence is TGTGCCAGCAGTTTAACAGGGCACGGCAATCAGCCCCAGCATTTT. Amino acid sequence: CASSLTGHGNQPQHF.